These T cell receptor beta chains were read from a single sample in a study of graft-versus-host responses after intestinal transplantation. No antigen is known for these receptors. Using immunoSEQ multiplex PCR, the repertoire was profiled, and TCRdb retains in-frame clones only, with some absent. The table includes 90,000 to 120,000 clones, about 91% detected once. The input for sequencing was unstimulated CD4+ T cells sorted from spleen or lymph node cells, taken before transplant. These receptors were taken from a human donor who was the organ donor for an intestinal transplant. CDR3s include the opening cysteine and the closing phenylalanine or tryptophan. The D gene is left open where the match is weak. A clone size is listed for some rows: how often the clone was seen (once, few, many), or a class if it is expanded.

j_call v_call clone_size d_call cdr3_aa cdr3_nt
TRBJ2-5 TRBV18 NA NA CASSPPGLETQYF TGTGCCAGCTCACCACCAGGGTTGGAGACCCAGTACTTC
TRBJ2-7 TRBV7-2 NA NA CASSFILPGPYEQYF TGTGCCAGCAGCTTTATTCTTCCGGGCCCCTACGAGCAGTACTTC
TRBJ2-1 TRBV7-3 NA NA CASSSGTNPYNEQFF TGTGCCAGCAGCTCCGGGACGAACCCCTACAATGAGCAGTTCTTC
TRBJ2-7 TRBV18 NA NA CASSPRSTSSYEQYF TGTGCCAGCTCACCACGATCGACCAGCTCCTACGAGCAGTACTTC
TRBJ2-2 TRBV7-7 once NA CASSLNTGELFF TGTGCCAGCAGCTTAAACACCGGGGAGCTGTTTTTT
TRBJ2-1 TRBV15 NA TRBD2 CATSRGLAGGASDEQFF TGTGCCACCAGCAGAGGACTAGCGGGAGGAGCAAGCGATGAGCAATTCTTC
TRBJ1-1 TRBV19 few TRBD1 CASSIGRQGAEAFF TGTGCCAGTAGTATAGGACGACAGGGGGCGGAAGCTTTCTTT
TRBJ2-7 TRBV11-2 NA NA CASSQGRWGATYEQYF TGTGCCAGCAGCCAGGGGCGCTGGGGGGCAACCTACGAGCAGTACTTC
TRBJ2-7 TRBV19 NA TRBD1 CASSTGQLVTDEQYF TGTGCCAGTAGTACGGGACAGCTGGTAACCGACGAGCAGTACTTC
TRBJ2-1 TRBV2 once NA CASRAGTSYNEQFF TGTGCCAGCAGAGCAGGGACTTCGTACAATGAGCAGTTCTTC
TRBJ1-4 TRBV25-1 NA NA CASSDRSRVGNEKLFF TGTGCCAGCAGTGACCGTTCAAGGGTGGGTAATGAAAAACTGTTTTTT
TRBJ1-4 TRBV27 NA TRBD1 CASSLFRGANEKLFF TGTGCCAGCAGTTTATTCAGGGGGGCTAATGAAAAACTGTTTTTT
TRBJ1-5 TRBV7-2 NA NA CASSFGPGGNQPQHF TGTGCCAGCAGCTTTGGGCCCGGCGGCAATCAGCCCCAGCATTTT
TRBJ1-1 TRBV19 NA NA CASSIVGRVNTEAFF TGTGCCAGTAGTATAGTAGGGAGGGTGAACACTGAAGCTTTCTTT
TRBJ1-3 TRBV11-2 NA NA CASSLWAGETGNTIYF TGTGCCAGCAGCTTATGGGCAGGGGAAACTGGAAACACCATATATTTT
TRBJ2-1 TRBV19 NA NA CASSSYNEQFF TGTGCCAGTAGCTCCTACAATGAGCAGTTCTTC
TRBJ2-3 TRBV11-3 NA TRBD1 CASSLVQGANTQYF TGTGCCAGCAGCTTAGTGCAGGGGGCGAATACGCAGTATTTT
TRBJ2-1 TRBV5-1 few TRBD2 CASSLGLAGEQFF TGCGCCAGCAGCTTGGGACTAGCGGGTGAGCAGTTCTTC
TRBJ1-4 TRBV19 few TRBD1 CASSGDRATNEKLFF TGTGCCAGTAGTGGAGACAGGGCGACTAATGAAAAACTGTTTTTT
TRBJ2-5 TRBV10-3 NA NA CAISGWGRETQYF TGTGCCATCAGTGGGTGGGGCAGGGAGACCCAGTACTTC
TRBJ2-7 TRBV4-1 NA TRBD1 CASSQTDRGTYEQYF TGCGCCAGCAGCCAGACGGACAGGGGCACCTACGAGCAGTACTTC
TRBJ1-4 TRBV10-2 NA TRBD1 CASSDAGGLHLEKLFF TGCGCCAGCAGTGATGCAGGGGGCCTACATCTTGAAAAACTGTTTTTT
TRBJ1-3 TRBV7-8 few NA CASSLFPDHSGNTIYF TGTGCCAGCAGCTTATTCCCCGACCACTCTGGAAACACCATATATTTT
TRBJ2-7 TRBV6-5 once TRBD1 CASSYSWTGVGEQYF TGTGCCAGCAGTTACTCTTGGACAGGGGTAGGCGAGCAGTACTTC
TRBJ2-3 TRBV18 NA NA CASSPRRSTDTQYF TGTGCCAGCTCACCACGTCGGAGCACAGATACGCAGTATTTT
TRBJ1-2 TRBV6-1 few NA CASSPGHQSYGYTF TGTGCCAGCAGCCCGGGACACCAGTCCTATGGCTACACCTTC
TRBJ2-1 TRBV5-1 NA NA CASSGTYNEQFF TGCGCCAGCAGCGGGACCTACAATGAGCAGTTCTTC
TRBJ2-7 TRBV11-2 NA NA CASSLDPGAIYEQYF TGTGCCAGCAGCTTAGATCCAGGGGCGATCTACGAGCAGTACTTC
TRBJ2-1 TRBV5-1 NA NA CASSLGNNEQFF TGCGCCAGCAGCTTGGGCAACAATGAGCAGTTCTTC
TRBJ1-1 TRBV30 NA NA CAWSGGHQNTEAFF TGTGCCTGGAGTGGGGGACACCAGAACACTGAAGCTTTCTTT
TRBJ2-1 TRBV5-1 once TRBD2 CASSSGTTYNEQFF TGCGCCAGCAGCTCCGGGACTACCTACAATGAGCAGTTCTTC
TRBJ1-6 TRBV11-2 NA NA CASSFTRDNSPLHF TGTGCCAGCAGCTTCACCAGGGATAATTCACCCCTCCACTTT
TRBJ1-2 TRBV2 NA NA CASRTDQDIYGYTF TGTGCCAGCAGGACGGATCAGGACATCTATGGCTACACCTTC
TRBJ2-2 TRBV7-3 NA NA CASCKERGAGELFF TGTGCCAGCTGCAAGGAGAGGGGTGCCGGGGAGCTGTTTTTT
TRBJ1-3 TRBV4-3 NA NA CASSQEWSGSGNTIYF TGCGCCAGCAGCCAAGAGTGGTCAGGCTCTGGAAACACCATATATTTT
TRBJ1-2 TRBV6-5 NA TRBD1 CASTARQGAWGYTF TGTGCCAGCACCGCACGACAGGGGGCATGGGGCTACACCTTC
TRBJ1-1 TRBV10-2 NA NA CASSRLGRVNTEAFF TGCGCCAGCAGCCGTCTTGGACGCGTGAACACTGAAGCTTTCTTT
TRBJ1-4 TRBV5-1 NA NA CASGTSWGAEEKLFF TGCGCCAGCGGGACCTCTTGGGGGGCTGAAGAAAAACTGTTTTTT
TRBJ2-5 TRBV11-2 NA NA CASSPGGNQETQYF TGTGCCAGCTCGCCGGGGGGCAACCAAGAGACCCAGTACTTC
TRBJ2-1 TRBV7-2 NA TRBD2 CASSLDAGGPNEQFF TGTGCCAGCAGCTTAGACGCGGGAGGCCCCAATGAGCAGTTCTTC
TRBJ2-5 TRBV15 NA TRBD2 CATSREGGRGAETQYF TGTGCCACCAGCAGAGAGGGGGGGCGGGGGGCAGAGACCCAGTACTTC
TRBJ2-3 TRBV9 NA NA CASSVAGDKTDTQYF TGTGCCAGCAGCGTAGCGGGGGATAAAACAGATACGCAGTATTTT
TRBJ1-6 TRBV19 NA TRBD1 CASSTRDRGLNSPLHF TGTGCCAGTAGTACCCGGGACAGGGGGCTTAATTCACCCCTCCACTTT
TRBJ2-3 TRBV18 NA NA CASSPPTRGTDTQYF TGTGCCAGCTCACCACCGACAAGGGGCACAGATACGCAGTATTTT
TRBJ2-7 TRBV5-8 NA NA CASSFNQAGSYEQYF TGTGCCAGCAGCTTCAACCAGGCAGGAAGCTACGAGCAGTACTTC
TRBJ2-7 TRBV6-5 NA TRBD1 CASSYSWDRVYYEQYF TGTGCCAGCAGTTACTCTTGGGACAGGGTGTACTACGAGCAGTACTTC
TRBJ2-5 TRBV6-6 NA NA CASSFSGIYQETQYF TGTGCCAGCAGCTTTAGCGGAATTTACCAAGAGACCCAGTACTTC
TRBJ2-2 TRBV28 NA NA CASSFLDRPNTGELFF TGTGCCAGCAGTTTTTTGGACAGACCTAACACCGGGGAGCTGTTTTTT
TRBJ2-2 TRBV6-6 once NA CASRVYTGELFF TGTGCCAGCAGGGTATACACCGGGGAGCTGTTTTTT